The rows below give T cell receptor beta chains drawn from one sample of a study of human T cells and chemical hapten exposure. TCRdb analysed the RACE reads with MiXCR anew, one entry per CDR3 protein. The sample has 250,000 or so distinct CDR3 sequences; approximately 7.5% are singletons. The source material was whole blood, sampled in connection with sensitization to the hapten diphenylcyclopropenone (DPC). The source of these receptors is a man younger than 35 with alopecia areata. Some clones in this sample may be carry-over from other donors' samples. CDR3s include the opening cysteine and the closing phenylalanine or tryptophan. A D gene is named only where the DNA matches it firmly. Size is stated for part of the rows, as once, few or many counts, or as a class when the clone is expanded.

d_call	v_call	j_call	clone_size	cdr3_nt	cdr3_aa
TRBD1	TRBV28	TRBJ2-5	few	TGTGCCAGCAGTCCAGCCGGGACAGGGGAAGAGACCCAGTACTTC	CASSPAGTGEETQYF
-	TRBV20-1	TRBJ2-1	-	TGCAGTGCCCCGATCATCCGCCCCTCCTACAATGAGCAGTTCTTC	CSAPIIRPSYNEQFF
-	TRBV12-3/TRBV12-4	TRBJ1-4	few	TGTGCCAGCAGTTTGGGTAACTTTAATGAAAAACTGTTTTTT	CASSLGNFNEKLFF
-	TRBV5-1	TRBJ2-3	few	TGCGCCAGCAGATCGCACTCCACAGATACGCAGTATTTT	CASRSHSTDTQYF
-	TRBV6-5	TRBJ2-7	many	TGTGCCAGCAGTTACACAGGGTCCCCCCCCTACGAGCAGTACTTC	CASSYTGSPPYEQYF
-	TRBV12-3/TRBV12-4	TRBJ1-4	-	TGTGCCAGCACAGGGAGGGAGGAAAAACTGTTTTTT	CASTGREEKLFF
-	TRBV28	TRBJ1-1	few	TGTGCCAGCAGCCTACACCAACTGAACACTGAAGCTTTCTTT	CASSLHQLNTEAFF
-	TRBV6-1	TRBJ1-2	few	TGTGCCAGCAGTGATCTTTCCAGGAACTATGGCTACACCTTC	CASSDLSRNYGYTF
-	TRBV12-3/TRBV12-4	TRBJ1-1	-	TGTGCCAGCACACCCGACAAGTGGAACACTGAAGCTTTCTTT	CASTPDKWNTEAFF
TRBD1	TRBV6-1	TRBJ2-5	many	TGTGCCAGCAGTGCGGACAGGGGGACGGAGACCCAGTACTTC	CASSADRGTETQYF
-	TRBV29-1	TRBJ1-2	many	TGCAGCGTTCCCGTACCCTATGGCTACACCTTC	CSVPVPYGYTF
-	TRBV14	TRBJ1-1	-	TGTGCCAGCAGCCAGGGGCGTGAAGCTTTCTTT	CASSQGREAFF
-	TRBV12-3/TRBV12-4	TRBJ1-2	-	TGTGCCAGCAGTTCCAGGACGGAAGCCGGCTACACCTTC	CASSSRTEAGYTF
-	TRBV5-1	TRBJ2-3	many	TGCGCCAGCAGCTTGGCCGGCAGGGAGAATACGCAGTATTTT	CASSLAGRENTQYF
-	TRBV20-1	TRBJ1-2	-	TGCAGTGCTACGGTCACAGGAGCTTCTGGCTACACCTTC	CSATVTGASGYTF
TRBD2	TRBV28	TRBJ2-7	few	TGTGCCAGCAGGCCTAGCGGGTCGGGGAAGCAGTACTTC	CASRPSGSGKQYF
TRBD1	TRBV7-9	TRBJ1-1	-	TGTGCCAGCAGCTCCTTTATAGGGACAGGGGATACTGAAGCTTTCTTT	CASSSFIGTGDTEAFF
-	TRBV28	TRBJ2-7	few	TGTGCCAGCAGTTTTCACTGGGACCGGGGTAGGTCCTACGAGCAGTACTTC	CASSFHWDRGRSYEQYF
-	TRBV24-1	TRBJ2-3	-	TGTGCCACCAGTACGAGAACAGGGTTCACAGATACGCAGTATTTT	CATSTRTGFTDTQYF
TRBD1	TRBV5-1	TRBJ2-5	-	TGCGCCAGCAGCTTGATGACAGGGGAAGAGACCCAGTACTTC	CASSLMTGEETQYF
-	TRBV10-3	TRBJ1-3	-	TGTGCCATCAGTGAGCTACACAGGCTGGCAGGAAACACCATATATTTT	CAISELHRLAGNTIYF
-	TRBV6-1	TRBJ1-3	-	TGTGCCAGCAGTGAATGGCCTTTTCCTGGAAACACCATATATTTT	CASSEWPFPGNTIYF
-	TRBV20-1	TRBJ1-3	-	TGCAGTGCTAGAGATCCGGCCGCCTCTGGAAACACCATATATTTT	CSARDPAASGNTIYF
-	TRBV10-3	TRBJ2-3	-	TGTGCCATCAGTGAATCGTTTACTGAGGCAGATACGCAGTATTTT	CAISESFTEADTQYF
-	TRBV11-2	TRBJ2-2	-	TGTGCCAGCAGCCCGTGGGAAAACACCGGGGAGCTGTTTTTT	CASSPWENTGELFF
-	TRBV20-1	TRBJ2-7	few	TGCAGTGCTAGAGATAAAACAGGGCCGCTCTACGAGCAGTACTTC	CSARDKTGPLYEQYF
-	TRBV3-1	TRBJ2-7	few	TGTGCCAGCAGCCGCCAGGCGGGGCCGTACGAGCAGTACTTC	CASSRQAGPYEQYF
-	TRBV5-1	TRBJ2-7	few	TGCGCCAGCAGCTCCTTGGGAACAGCGCCCTACGAGCAGTACTTC	CASSSLGTAPYEQYF
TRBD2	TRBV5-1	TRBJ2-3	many	TGCGCCAGCAGCTACAGCGGGGACCCCACAGATACGCAGTATTTT	CASSYSGDPTDTQYF
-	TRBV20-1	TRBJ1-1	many	TGCAGTGCTAGACACCTCACTGAAGCTTTCTTT	CSARHLTEAFF
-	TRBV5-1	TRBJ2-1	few	TGCGCCAGCAGCTACCAAAATTACAATGAGCAGTTCTTC	CASSYQNYNEQFF
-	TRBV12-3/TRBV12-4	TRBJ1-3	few	TGTGCCAGCAGTTTCGACGTCCCGGGAAACACCATATATTTT	CASSFDVPGNTIYF
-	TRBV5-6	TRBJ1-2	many	TGTGCCAGCAAACCATCATTTTACAGGGACTATGGCTACACCTTC	CASKPSFYRDYGYTF
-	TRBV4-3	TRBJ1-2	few	TGCGCCAGCAGCCAAGCGACAGATAATAACTATGGCTACACCTTC	CASSQATDNNYGYTF
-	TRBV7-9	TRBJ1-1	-	TGTGCCAGCAGCCCGGATCAATTGAGGACAGCTTTTACCCCTGAAGCTTTCTTT	CASSPDQLRTAFTPEAFF
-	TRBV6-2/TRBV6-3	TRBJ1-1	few	TGTGCCAGCAGTGGGGAGAGGAACACTGAAGCTTTCTTT	CASSGERNTEAFF
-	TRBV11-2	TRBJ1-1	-	TGTGCCAGCAGCTTAGATCCGAGGGTGAACACTGAAGCTTTCTTT	CASSLDPRVNTEAFF
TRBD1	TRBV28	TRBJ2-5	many	TGTGCCAGCAGGGGGGACAGCCAAGAGACCCAGTACTTC	CASRGDSQETQYF
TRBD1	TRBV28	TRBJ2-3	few	TGTGCCAGCAGTTGGGGACAGGGGAAAGATTTGGATACGCAGTATTTT	CASSWGQGKDLDTQYF
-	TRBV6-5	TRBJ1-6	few	TGTGCCAGCAGGGCGGGACCTCCGAATTCACCCCTCCACTTT	CASRAGPPNSPLHF
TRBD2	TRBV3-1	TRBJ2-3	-	TGTGCCAGCAGCCTTCTTAGCGGGGGTACAGATACGCAGTATTTT	CASSLLSGGTDTQYF
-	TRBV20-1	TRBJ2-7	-	TGCAGTGCTAGAGCCCTACCAGGGAACTCCTACGAGCAGTACTTC	CSARALPGNSYEQYF
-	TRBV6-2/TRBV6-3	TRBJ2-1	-	TGTGCCAGCAGTAGGAGACCCGCGGCTTTCTCCTACAATGAGCAGTTCTTC	CASSRRPAAFSYNEQFF
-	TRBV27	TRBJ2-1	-	TGTGCCAGCACCCAGGGAGCTTCCTACAATGAGCAGTTCTTC	CASTQGASYNEQFF
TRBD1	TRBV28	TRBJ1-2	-	TGTGCCAGCAGTTTAAGGACAGGGGGTGCCTATGGCTACACCTTC	CASSLRTGGAYGYTF
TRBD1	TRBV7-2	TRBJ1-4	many	TGTGCCAGCAGCCTACAGGGGGGAAATGAAAAACTGTTTTTT	CASSLQGGNEKLFF
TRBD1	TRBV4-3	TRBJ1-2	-	TGCGCCAGCAGCCAAAGAGGACAGGGGCGGATTGGCTACACCTTC	CASSQRGQGRIGYTF
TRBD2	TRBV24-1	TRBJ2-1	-	TGTGCCACCAGTGTGACAGCGGGGGTGTACAATGAGCAGTTCTTC	CATSVTAGVYNEQFF
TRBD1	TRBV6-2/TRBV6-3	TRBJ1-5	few	TGTGCCAGCAGTACAACCCGGGACAGGAGCTTCAATCAGCCCCAGCATTTT	CASSTTRDRSFNQPQHF
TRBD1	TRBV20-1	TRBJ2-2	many	TGCAGTGCTAGAGACCCCTGGACAGGTTCGAACACCGGGGAGCTGTTTTTT	CSARDPWTGSNTGELFF
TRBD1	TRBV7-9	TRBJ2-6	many	TGTGCCAGCACCCCCCGGGACAGGGGAAACTCTGGGGCCAACGTCCTGACTTTC	CASTPRDRGNSGANVLTF
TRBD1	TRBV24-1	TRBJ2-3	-	TGTGCCGCGTTGGGGCAGGGGGATCGGGATACGCAGTATTTT	CAALGQGDRDTQYF
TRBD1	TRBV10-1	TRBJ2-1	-	TGCGCCAGCAGTGAGTCGGGGGACAGCAATGAGCAGTTCTTC	CASSESGDSNEQFF